Each of the 16 T cell receptor beta chains below was sequenced from the same sample in a study of regulatory T cells in long-lasting Graves disease (dated by TCRdb to the early 2020s). The sample's time point label, decoded: persistent/refractory GD, antithyroid drugs over 5 years with positive TRAb. For both TCR sequencing and RNA sequencing, RNA was extracted from PBMCs in TRIzol. Preparation of the library involved multiplex PCR. Instrument on record: Illumina HiSeq 4000. TCR beta libraries were built with iRepertoire HTBI primers and Arm-PCR amplification of CDR3 regions. Starting from the raw public reads, TCRdb applied fastp trimming at Q25, assembled clones with MiXCR and retained in-frame beta chains. Each CDR3 protein gets just one entry, which takes the most common genes and DNA from the rows behind it. The table for this sample lists 300,000 to 400,000 distinct CDR3 sequences; about 19% of them were counted only once. The ten largest clones represent just under 30% of the sample.

This material consisted of peripheral blood mononuclear cells (PBMCs), taken when the disease was refractory, from a patient treated with antithyroid drugs. These receptors came from a female donor with Graves disease.

The gene calls are TRBV27 and TRBJ2-5; D may be TRBD2 (6 bases). CDR3 length equals 15 residues. Germline V gene sequence: CDR1 MNHEY, CDR2 SMNVEV (reference sequence). The V gene lost 7 bases and the J gene lost 5 bases, with 20 bases spanning the gap. The CDR3 DNA reads TGTGCCAGCACCGGGGGTGAAGGGGAATGGGAGACCCAGTACTTC. Translating it yields CASTGGEGEWETQYF.

Comment on this clonotype: A much larger clone lies one base from this, so it may be a read error. The chain couples TRBV12-3 or TRBV12-4 to TRBJ1-2; D possibly corresponds to TRBD1 (5 bases). This CDR3 is built from 13 residues. The CDR3 here is CTSCCRESSGYTF. DNA for the CDR3: TGTACCAGCTGTTGCAGGGAATCTTCTGGCTACACCTTC.

In the case of this clonotype: This may stem from a read error, because a much larger clone lies one nucleotide away. The rearrangement links TRBV6-1 to TRBJ1-1; D may be TRBD1 (6 bases). Trimming took 11 bases from V and 1 from J, leaving 20 bases between them. The CDR3 loop spans 15 amino acids. The germline V gene has CDR1 MNHNS and CDR2 SASEGT. The CDR3 reads CAGWGFQGRNTEAFF. CDR3 DNA sequence: TGTGCCGGCTGGGGGTTTCAGGGGCGGAACACTGAAGCTTTCTTT.

This clonotype was seen many times. The chain links TRBV12-3 or TRBV12-4 to TRBJ1-5; D remains ambiguous. Trimming stripped 6 bases from V and 5 bases from J, with 8 bases between. The CDR3 is 12 amino acids. CDR3 DNA sequence: TGTGCCAGCAGCCCTTTGCATCAGCCCCAGCATTTT. Protein: CASSPLHQPQHF.

This clonotype was found many times. Here the CDR3 DNA reads TGTGCCAGCATCTCAGGGGTTGCTCTAGGCTACGAGCAGTACTTC. Translation gives CASISGVALGYEQYF. V and J are TRBV28 and TRBJ2-7; weak D call: TRBD1 (6 bases). Germline assignment: CDR1 MDHEN and CDR2 SYDVKM. V dropped 7 bases and J dropped 3 bases, with 19 bases sitting between them. This CDR3 has 15 amino acids.

This clonotype was picked up many times. J is TRBJ2-7 and V is TRBV24-1; D is unclear. CDR3 length equals 15 residues. Trimming left V 3 bases short and J 5 bases short, with 16 bases between. The germline V gene has CDR1 KGHDR and CDR2 SFDVKD. CDR3 amino acids: CATSDLNKDGHEQYF. CDR3 nucleotide sequence: TGTGCCACCAGTGATCTTAACAAGGACGGGCACGAGCAGTACTTC.

This clonotype was seen only a few times. The V and J genes are TRBV5-1 and TRBJ2-7, with D possibly being TRBD1 or TRBD2 (5 bases each). Trimming stripped 5 bases from V and 7 bases from J, with 22 bases between. Germline V gives CDR1 SGHRS, CDR2 YFSETQ. The CDR3 length is 15 residues. The CDR3 region is CASRDPGTSWGEQYF. In DNA form, the CDR3 reads TGCGCCAGCAGAGATCCCGGGACCTCCTGGGGAGAGCAGTACTTC.

A note on this clonotype: A much larger clone differs by one base, so this may be a read error. V gene TRBV5-1 combines with J gene TRBJ1-2; the D is unclear. The germline CDR1 and CDR2 sequences are SGHRS and YFSETQ. CDR3 length: 16 amino acids. V shed 0 bases and J shed 2 bases, with 14 bases lying between them. For the CDR3, the DNA is TGCGCCAGCAGCTTGGTATGGAGACTGTCGAACTATGGCTACACCTTC. This sequence encodes CASSLVWRLSNYGYTF. Using reference TRBV5-1 and TRBJ1-2 for the parts outside the CDR3, the full variable domain is KAGVTQTPRYLIKTRGQQVTLSCSPISGHRSVSWYQQTPGQGLQFLFEYFSETQRNKGNFPGRFSGRQFSNSRSEMNVSTLELGDSALYLCASSLVWRLSNYGYTFGSGTRLTVV.

This clonotype appeared many times. V is TRBV27 and J is TRBJ2-7; 8 nucleotides align to TRBD2. Per the germline V gene, CDR1 is MNHEY and CDR2 is SMNVEV (reference sequence). The CDR3 totals 17 residues. V lost 1 base and J lost 0; bases outside the gene matches: 8. The chain's CDR3 is CASSLFGTRDYSYEQYF. CDR3 coding DNA: TGTGCCAGCAGTTTATTTGGGACTAGGGATTACTCCTACGAGCAGTACTTC.

Comments on this clonotype: It may be a read error: a sequence one base away is much more abundant. The chain is built from TRBV20-1 and TRBJ2-7; D may be TRBD1 (5 bases). This CDR3 is built from 12 residues. V was pared by 3 bases and J by 6 bases, with 12 bases between. Germline assignment: CDR1 DFQATT and CDR2 SNEGSKA (reference sequence). The CDR3 region has the DNA TGCAGTGCTAGGATCGGCAGGGTCGAGCAGTACTTC. As protein: CSARIGRVEQYF.

The sample holds a few counts of this clonotype. The chain couples TRBV10-2 to TRBJ1-4; D ambiguous. The CDR3 has 12 amino acids. CDR1 WSHSY and CDR2 SAAADI come from the germline V gene. Trimming removed 2 bases at V and 4 bases at J, with 2 bases between. The CDR3 loop is CASSENNEKLFF. The DNA for the CDR3 is TGCGCCAGCAGTGAGAATAATGAAAAACTGTTTTTT.

This clonotype was counted many times. The chain combines TRBV15 with TRBJ1-2; D is unresolved. In germline, CDR1 is LNHNV, CDR2 YYDKDF (reference sequence). The CDR3 contains 12 residues. The V end was cut by 0 bases, the J end by 6 bases, with 5 bases between. The CDR3 region is CATSRELNGYTF. CDR3 DNA: TGTGCCACCAGCAGAGAGTTAAATGGCTACACCTTC.

This clonotype was found a few times. The gene calls are TRBV7-8 and TRBJ1-2; D possibly corresponds to TRBD1 (6 bases). CDR3 length: 17 amino acids. V lost 4 bases and J lost 0, with 18 bases in between. Germline V gene data show CDR1 as SGHVS and CDR2 as FQNEAQ. The CDR3 DNA follows: TGTGCCAGCAGCTCCCCCCCGACAGGCCGTACTAACTATGGCTACACCTTC. This translates into CASSSPPTGRTNYGYTF.

This clonotype was counted many times. V usage is TRBV12-3 or TRBV12-4 and J usage is TRBJ1-2; no clear D gene. V lost 1 base and J lost 3, with 9 bases in between. There are 14 residues in the CDR3. CDR3 sequence: CASSLGKSDYGYTF. CDR3 bases: TGTGCCAGCAGTTTAGGGAAGTCTGACTATGGCTACACCTTC.

At least ten counts were recorded for this clonotype. The V and J genes are TRBV30 and TRBJ2-4, with D uncertain. Germline V gives CDR1 GTSNPN, CDR2 SVGIG (reference sequence). The V gene lost 3 bases and the J gene lost 0 bases, with 6 bases spanning the gap. This CDR3 has 13 residues. The CDR3 loop is CAWRPLAKNIQYF. The CDR3 region has the DNA TGTGCCTGGAGACCACTAGCCAAAAACATTCAGTACTTC.

This clonotype was detected many times. The V call is TRBV28, the J call TRBJ1-6; no clear D. Germline CDR1 is MDHEN and CDR2 is SYDVKM. V was cut by 6 bases and J by 7 bases, with 16 bases left in between. The CDR3 covers 15 residues. CDR3 residues: CASSPAGQPNSPLHF. The DNA for the CDR3 is TGTGCCAGCAGCCCGGCTGGTCAACCCAATTCACCCCTCCACTTT.